Described below is a single T cell receptor beta chain sequence and its context. Its antigen target is currently unknown. It has no much larger one-base neighbor in the sample; base qualities were not kept. This sample was included in a study of cytomegalovirus exposure and HLA in healthy donors (dated by TCRdb to 2016 to 2017). Context from the whole study: A later analysis indicated that the roughly 130 validation repertoires were generated on the platform also employed for the roughly 720 repertoires of the first cohort. The aim of the study was to test whether cataloging public T cell receptors could identify signatures of past pathogen exposure. In addition to the first cohort of several hundred subjects, a separate validation cohort of under 150 different subjects was used. High-throughput TCR immunosequencing, statistical association of individual TCRs with disease status, and machine learning were combined to predict cytomegalovirus infection status. What the authors observed across the whole study: Subsequent analysis determined that TCRs grouped into clusters in the first cohort also showed a tendency toward co-occurrence across the 130 or so validation repertoires, and approximately 94% of cluster scores exceeded 0. Most TCR sequences were seen in very few donors, while some public TCRs were found in many individuals. According to the authors, the approach could potentially be generalized to other disease states and immunological phenotypes. Cytomegalovirus status was reported to be diagnosed by the classifier with high specificity and sensitivity in both the original and validation cohorts. All 120 or so repertoires were used to score co-occurrence in the validation cohort in a later analysis, because that analysis had no HLA typing for the cohort. The study listed 164 TCR beta chains as associated with cytomegalovirus. A few of the identified cytomegalovirus-associated TCR beta chains were confirmed in vitro to be specific for cytomegalovirus antigens.

Separate from the roughly 650-subject first cohort, the validation cohort of about 130 subjects was the group to which the donors belonged. The CDR3 contains 15 residues, cysteine and phenylalanine counted. The DNA shown is the 45-base CDR3, in frame from base 1. The library came from the immunoSEQ multiplex PCR assay. The published analysis was carried out like this. A statistical classification framework was built to diagnose cytomegalovirus status from the catalog of TCR beta chain sequences. TCRdb took this table from immuneACCESS and kept in-frame rearrangements with V and J called. Such tables lack part of the clones; where checked against another copy, unresolved V genes explain under half of the gap, and the rest is unexplained. The DNA gave D and trimming, while V, J and clone size come from that table. The sample profile shows about 200,000 clones; roughly 88% of them were found once. The top ten clones comprise more than 1.2% of the sample.

The V gene is TRBV12-2 and the J gene is TRBJ1-5. TRBV12-2 is assigned pseudogene status. Input material: PBMCs. This receptor was identified in a woman younger than 30 in good health and CMV-seronegative. The sequenced DNA is TGTGCAAGTCGCTTAGGGGGGGTTAGCAATCAGCCCCAGCATTTT. The resulting protein is CASRLGGVSNQPQHF.